This note documents a single T cell receptor beta chain sequence. No antigen is known for it. The germline V gene encodes CDR1 SGHDT and CDR2 YYEEEE. The CDR3 covers 13 residues. This sample stems from a study of monozygotic twins with inflammatory bowel disease. Study-level findings and limits: Possibly because of limited power, concordant and discordant twins showed no difference in repertoire similarity.

TCRdb reanalyzed the 5' RACE reads, giving one entry per CDR3 protein sequence and no DNA. The table lists a few hundred thousand distinct CDR3 sequences, with around 2.3% in the top ten. Sequenced input: blood. The chain is built from TRBV5-6 and TRBJ1-2; TCRdb's assignment of TRBD1 cannot be checked, as there is no DNA. The receptor was derived from a human donor with ulcerative colitis or Crohn's disease, or a healthy co-twin of an affected twin (not recorded which). The CDR3 reads CASREPGNYGYTF.